The subject of this entry is one T cell receptor (beta chain). Its specificity is unknown. This sample was included in a study of cytomegalovirus exposure and HLA in healthy donors. Across the whole study: Researchers previously reported finding fewer than 120 million unique TCR beta sequences from 150 million to 200 million T cells. Broader study findings: In a later analysis, an Asian-associated ancestry cluster reportedly showed fewer N-insertions than the approximately 620-donor mean. Differences between HLA loci emerged in a later analysis of TCR association rates, with DRB1 most and HLA-C fewest. Researchers reported that a few CMV-associated chains were confirmed in vitro as CMV antigen-specific.

Trimming cost V 1 base and J 0 bases, with 13 bases left between them. The germline V gene encodes CDR1 SNHLY and CDR2 FYNNEI. The CDR3 contains 17 residues. The PCR was carried out with 60 Vbeta primers and 13 Jbeta primers. Using immunoSEQ multiplex PCR, the repertoire was profiled, and TCRdb retains in-frame clones only, with some absent. This sample contains about 160,000 clones. V is TRBV2 and J is TRBJ1-3, with D possibly matching TRBD1 (6 bases). The sequencing sample was made of PBMCs. The source is a woman in her sixties or seventies in good health and CMV-seronegative. The CDR3 coding sequence is TGTGCCAGCAGTGAAGAGGCAGCCAGGGGCTCTGGAAACACCATATATTTT. It yields the protein CASSEEAARGSGNTIYF.